This T cell receptor beta chain is drawn from a study of human T cells and chemical hapten exposure. V lost 7 bases and J 3 bases, leaving 13 bases between the germline ends. The germline V gene encodes CDR1 MNHNS and CDR2 SASEGT. There are 14 residues in the CDR3. The study's findings and limits: Among expanded TCRs, significantly more large CDR3 similarity clusters formed than among controls.

The time point was: patch test 2, 6 weeks after DPC sensitization. Treatment in this sample: therapeutic diphenylcyclopropenone sensitization with weekly scalp DPC. TCRdb reanalysed the RACE reads using MiXCR and keeps one entry per CDR3 protein. Found here are 20,000 to 30,000 distinct CDR3 sequences, approximately 10% of them singletons; the top ten hold about 6.6%. In this sample, this clonotype turned up many times. Its antigen is not known. The sequence was obtained from a man under 40 with alopecia areata. Some clones in this sample may be carry-over from other donors' samples. Sequenced material: whole blood, taken in connection with sensitization to the hapten diphenylcyclopropenone (DPC). J is TRBJ2-1 and V is TRBV6-1; no clear D. The CDR3 is CASTDAVYYNEQFF. In DNA, the CDR3 is TGTGCCAGCACTGACGCAGTTTACTACAATGAGCAGTTCTTC.